This passage covers 16 T cell receptor beta chains from one sample sequenced in a study of CD8+CD57+ T cells in acquired aplastic anemia. Patients chosen for sequencing had shown CD8+CD57+ cell expansion by flow cytometry. Investigators profiled TCR beta VDJ and CDR3 from genomic DNA template. Each CDR3 protein gets one entry after TCRdb re-called the reads with MiXCR. The sample holds about 180,000 distinct CDR3 sequences, less than 60% seen once. Sequenced input: sorted CD4+, CD8+, or CD8+CD57+ T cells (not recorded which) from PBMCs. These receptors were collected from a human donor with aplastic anemia.

J is TRBJ1-5 and V is TRBV29-1; 7 bases line up with TRBD1. The CDR3 is 13 residues long. Trimming cost V 4 bases and J 3 bases; bases outside gene matches: 3. Germline assignment: CDR1 SQVTM and CDR2 ANQGSEA. This CDR3 is CSVAQGYNQPQHF. CDR3 bases: TGCAGCGTTGCACAGGGGTACAATCAGCCCCAGCATTTT.

This clonotype was recorded a few times. This rearrangement joins TRBV12-3 or TRBV12-4 to TRBJ2-2, with D possibly being TRBD1 (6 bases). V lost 4 bases and J lost 0, with 15 bases in between. The CDR3 runs 17 residues. The CDR3 coding sequence is TGTGCCAGCAGTTGGCAGGGGTCAAACTCGAACACCGGGGAGCTGTTTTTT. Its protein is CASSWQGSNSNTGELFF.

The chain couples TRBV2 to TRBJ2-4; possibly TRBD1 for D (6 bases). The CDR3 has 14 residues. The V end was cut by 4 bases, the J end by 8 bases, with 15 bases between. Per germline, CDR1 SNHLY and CDR2 FYNNEI. The CDR3 nucleotides are TGTGCCAGCAGTGCCGGGACCTCAGGGGACATTCAGTACTTC. Translated, it gives CASSAGTSGDIQYF.

The chain combines TRBV29-1 with TRBJ1-2; 8 positions match TRBD1. CDR3 length: 14 amino acids. Germline CDR1 is SQVTM and CDR2 is ANQGSEA. The V segment lost 8 bases and the J segment 7 bases; nucleotides outside the gene matches: 15. CDR3 nucleotide sequence: TGCAGCTCACGGGGACAGGCGGAGAAGCGTGGCTACACCTTC. It is translated as CSSRGQAEKRGYTF.

This clonotype was seen at least ten times. The chain carries TRBV7-2 and TRBJ2-5; D gene ambiguous. V shed 5 bases and J shed 3 bases, with 16 bases lying between them. The length of the CDR3 is 15 residues. Per the germline V gene, CDR1 is SGHTA and CDR2 is FQGNSA. CDR3 sequence (DNA): TGTGCCAGCAGCACCGTCCGCGGCAGAGAAGAGACCCAGTACTTC. This translates into CASSTVRGREETQYF.

The V gene is TRBV2, the J gene TRBJ1-1, with no clear D. Germline V gene lookup returns CDR1 SNHLY and CDR2 FYNNEI. Trimming removed 4 bases from V and 6 bases from J, with 9 bases in between. CDR3 length: 12 amino acids. CDR3 bases: TGTGCCAGCAGTGTGTGGGCAGCTGAAGCTTTCTTT. This encodes CASSVWAAEAFF.

The V gene is TRBV2, the J gene TRBJ2-1; TRBD2 aligns across 7 bases. Trimming took 6 bases from V and 7 from J; bases not matched to a gene: 6. CDR1 and CDR2 from the germline V gene are SNHLY and FYNNEI. This CDR3 is built from 13 residues. The CDR3: CASSSGVRNEQFF. The CDR3 coding sequence is TGTGCCAGCAGCAGCGGGGTGAGGAATGAGCAGTTCTTC.

This clonotype showed up many times. J is TRBJ1-1 and V is TRBV6-2 or TRBV6-3; 9 positions match TRBD1. Germline lookup yields CDR1 MNHEY and CDR2 SVGEGT. With 2 bases clipped from V and 4 bases from J, the junction kept 5 bases outside the gene matches. CDR3 size: 15 residues. The CDR3 bases are TGTGCCAGCAGTTACAGAGGGACAGGGCTCACTGAAGCTTTCTTT. It translates to CASSYRGTGLTEAFF.

There are a few counts of this clonotype. This chain uses TRBV12-3 or TRBV12-4 with TRBJ1-6, with D possibly being TRBD1 (5 bases). Trimming took 5 bases from V and 8 from J, leaving 10 bases between them. The CDR3 runs to 13 residues. Here the CDR3 reads CASSRDGDSPLHF. The DNA of the CDR3 is TGTGCCAGCAGTCGGGACGGAGATTCACCCCTCCACTTT.

This clonotype came up a few times. This chain joins TRBV6-1 and TRBJ2-1; TRBD2 matches 11 bases. The CDR3 has 14 amino acids. CDR1 MNHNS and CDR2 SASEGT come from the germline V gene. V lost 4 bases and J lost 13; bases outside the gene matches: 9. The DNA of the CDR3 is TGTGCCAGCAGTGGGCTAGCGGGGGGCGGGATCCAGTTCTTC. It yields the protein CASSGLAGGGIQFF.

V gene TRBV19 combines with J gene TRBJ1-5, with D perhaps matching TRBD1 (5 bases). Per germline, CDR1 LNHDA and CDR2 SQIVND (reference sequence). The CDR3 is made up of 12 amino acids. V lost 6 bases and J lost 11, with 14 bases in between. The CDR3 reads CASRGLGETQHF. The CDR3 DNA reads as TGTGCCAGTAGGGGATTAGGGGAGACCCAGCATTTT.

This clonotype occurred many times. The rearrangement uses TRBV20-1 and TRBJ2-5; D call uncertain. Germline CDR1 and CDR2: DFQATT and SNEGSKA (reference sequence). Trimming shortened V by 6 bases and J by 1 base, and 6 bases separated the two germline ends. CDR3 length: 11 residues. The CDR3 bases are TGCAGTGCCGACACCCAAGAGACCCAGTACTTC. Its translation: CSADTQETQYF.

This clonotype was seen a few times. The V gene is TRBV11-1, the J gene TRBJ2-3; the match to TRBD2 covers 8 bases. V lost 2 bases, J lost 0 bases, and 1 base stayed unmatched. The CDR3 has 15 amino acids. CDR1 is SGHAT and CDR2 is FQDESV in the germline V gene (reference sequence). The CDR3 nucleotides read TGTGCCAGCAGCTTATTAGCGGGGAGCACAGATACGCAGTATTTT. Translating it yields CASSLLAGSTDTQYF.

The J gene is TRBJ1-2, the V gene TRBV20-1; a possible D gene is TRBD1 (6 bases). Germline CDR1 DFQATT, CDR2 SNEGSKA (reference sequence). V was clipped by 6 bases and J by 8 bases, with 16 bases between them. CDR3 length equals 12 residues. The CDR3 reads CSAPTGLRGYTF. The CDR3 DNA is TGCAGTGCCCCAACAGGGCTTAGGGGCTACACCTTC.

This clonotype showed up many times. V gene TRBV20-1 combines with J gene TRBJ2-3; maybe TRBD2 (5 bases). The V end lost 5 bases, the J end lost 3 bases, and 12 bases lay between the germline ends. The germline CDR1 and CDR2 sequences are DFQATT and SNEGSKA (reference sequence). This CDR3 comprises 13 residues. The CDR3 nucleotides read TGCAGTGCTGGCGCCCCGGGAACAGATACGCAGTATTTT. Its protein is CSAGAPGTDTQYF.

This CDR3 reads CASSSGTGGWETQYF. The CDR3 nucleotides read TGTGCCAGCAGCTCCGGGACAGGGGGTTGGGAGACCCAGTACTTC. The J gene is TRBJ2-5, the V gene TRBV7-3; 11 bases fit TRBD1. V shed 4 bases, J shed 5 bases, and the junction held 6 bases outside the gene matches. Germline V lookup: CDR1 SGHTA, CDR2 FQGTGA. This CDR3 is built from 15 residues.